A single sample gave rise to the 15 T cell receptor beta chains below, sequenced in a study of early T cells in non-severe SARS-CoV-2 infection. TCRdb reprocessed the 5' RACE reads with MiXCR, giving one entry per CDR3 protein. Found here are under 50,000 distinct CDR3 sequences, 5.6% of them singletons; the top ten hold about 5%. The sequencing sample was made of whole blood. These receptors were collected from an adult who was a healthcare worker with PCR-confirmed SARS-CoV-2 infection or an uninfected control (not recorded which).

This clonotype occurred many times. The chain is built from TRBV14 and TRBJ2-3; D may be TRBD2 (6 bases). Germline-derived CDR1 and CDR2 are SGHDN and FVKESK. V lost 4 bases and J lost 2, with 19 bases in between. The CDR3 is made up of 17 amino acids. CDR3 in DNA: TGTGCCAGCAGCCCCCTTCGGGGGAGGCCGCTCACAGATACGCAGTATTTT. Protein product: CASSPLRGRPLTDTQYF.

This clonotype was detected many times. The chain employs TRBV7-9 and TRBJ2-5; 9 nucleotides line up with TRBD1. Germline lookup yields CDR1 SEHNR and CDR2 FQNEAQ (reference sequence). The trim removed 4 bases at V and 7 bases at J, leaving 10 bases unmatched. The CDR3 consists of 15 residues. The CDR3 here is CASSSRGQGEATQYF. The CDR3 DNA is TGTGCCAGCAGCTCCCGGGGACAGGGTGAGGCGACCCAGTACTTC.

This clonotype came up many times. CDR3 protein: CSTKGGLRGEKLFF. CDR3 nucleotides: TGCAGTACCAAAGGGGGGCTAAGAGGGGAAAAACTGTTTTTT. The rearrangement uses TRBV20-1 and TRBJ1-4; perhaps TRBD1 as D (6 bases). The CDR3 length is 14 residues. Germline CDR1 reads DFQATT; CDR2 reads SNEGSKA (reference sequence). V lost 8 bases, J lost 8 bases, and 21 bases lay in between.

This clonotype was seen a few times. The chain has TRBV10-1 and TRBJ2-2; no firm D call. The CDR3 totals 11 residues. CDR1 is WNHNN, CDR2 SYGVQD, per germline (reference sequence). V was shortened by 6 bases and J by 4 bases, with 3 bases between the two germline ends. The DNA of the CDR3 is TGCGCCAGCAGATCCACCGGGGAGCTGTTTTTT. This gives the protein CASRSTGELFF.

The chain recombines TRBV6-6 with TRBJ2-7; 9 bases agree with TRBD1. The germline CDR1 and CDR2 sequences are MNHNY and SVGAGI (reference sequence). The CDR3 is made up of 15 amino acids. Trimming cost V 6 bases and J 6 bases; bases outside gene matches: 12. CDR3 amino acids: CASRTQRTGEREQYF. CDR3 bases: TGTGCCAGCAGGACGCAGCGGACAGGGGAGCGCGAGCAGTACTTC.

This clonotype was counted at least ten times. V is TRBV7-8 and J is TRBJ2-2; tentative D call: TRBD1 (6 bases). Trimming removed 2 bases from V and 1 base from J, with 8 bases in between. Germline V gene sequence: CDR1 SGHVS, CDR2 FQNEAQ. The CDR3 has 15 amino acids. As DNA, the CDR3 is TGTGCCAGCAGCTTATTAGGGGGGAACACCGGGGAGCTGTTTTTT. This codes for CASSLLGGNTGELFF.

At least ten counts were recorded for this clonotype. V is TRBV20-1 and J is TRBJ1-1; a possible D gene is TRBD1 (5 bases). V was pared by 0 bases and J by 6 bases, with 17 bases between. This CDR3 comprises 15 residues. In germline, CDR1 is DFQATT, CDR2 SNEGSKA (reference sequence). This CDR3 is CSARDRGAGNPEAFF. DNA of the CDR3: TGCAGTGCTAGAGATAGGGGCGCGGGAAACCCTGAAGCTTTCTTT.

This clonotype was seen at least ten times. The rearrangement joins TRBV7-6 to TRBJ2-1; 7 nucleotides agree with TRBD2. From germline, CDR1 is SGHVS and CDR2 FNYEAQ. Trimming at V came to 8 bases and at J to 0 bases, leaving 13 bases not matched to a gene. This CDR3 is 17 amino acids long. The CDR3 protein is CASSPLPLAVSYNEQFF. For the CDR3, the DNA is TGTGCCAGCTCACCTCTCCCGCTAGCGGTCTCCTACAATGAGCAGTTCTTC.

This clonotype was found many times. The V gene is TRBV12-3 or TRBV12-4, the J gene TRBJ2-3; the match to TRBD2 covers 10 bases. This CDR3 comprises 16 residues. V lost 6 bases, J lost 2 bases, and 8 bases stayed unmatched. CDR3 sequence: CASRASSGRNTDTQYF. CDR3 sequence (DNA): TGTGCCAGCAGGGCTAGTAGCGGGAGGAACACAGATACGCAGTATTTT.

The V gene is TRBV20-1, the J gene TRBJ2-1; D is possibly TRBD2 (5 bases). Trimming shortened V by 3 bases and J by 3 bases, and 18 bases separated the two germline ends. This CDR3 has 16 amino acids. Germline lookup yields CDR1 DFQATT and CDR2 SNEGSKA (reference sequence). Here the CDR3 reads CSARGPSWKSYNEQFF. The CDR3 nucleotides read TGCAGTGCTAGGGGTCCTAGCTGGAAAAGCTACAATGAGCAGTTCTTC.

This clonotype was observed many times. The genes are TRBV5-4 and TRBJ2-7; D may correspond to TRBD1 or TRBD2 (6 bases each). The V gene's germline CDR1 is SGHNT and CDR2 YYREEE (reference sequence). CDR3 length equals 14 residues. Trimming pared 4 bases from V and 1 base from J, leaving 12 bases between. The CDR3 DNA follows: TGTGCCAGCAGCGGGGGGCGGGTTTCCTACGAGCAGTACTTC. It encodes CASSGGRVSYEQYF.

This clonotype occurred many times. This sequence joins TRBV29-1 and TRBJ1-2; weak D call: TRBD1 (5 bases). CDR1 and CDR2 from the germline V gene are SQVTM and ANQGSEA. Trimming pared 6 bases from V and 6 bases from J, leaving 14 bases between. The CDR3 length is 12 residues. The CDR3 nucleotides are TGCAGCGTCGACCCGAGACAGAATGGCTACACCTTC. Its translation is CSVDPRQNGYTF.

This clonotype was seen repeatedly, ten times or more. The J gene is TRBJ1-1, the V gene TRBV3-1, with D unclear. In germline, CDR1 is LGHDT, CDR2 YNNKEL (reference sequence). The V end was cut by 4 bases, the J end by 5 bases, with 8 bases between. CDR3 size: 12 residues. CDR3 in DNA: TGTGCCAGCAGCCTCCATGGGACTGAAGCTTTCTTT. Its translation is CASSLHGTEAFF. Drawing the rest from reference TRBV3-1 and TRBJ1-1, the complete variable domain is DTAVSQTPKYLVTQMGNDKSIKCEQNLGHDTMYWYKQDSKKFLKIMFSYNNKELIINETVPNRFSPKSPDKAHLNLHINSLELGDSAVYFCASSLHGTEAFFGQGTRLTVV.

This clonotype was recorded at least ten times. The V and J genes are TRBV12-3 or TRBV12-4 and TRBJ1-2; 7 bases agree with TRBD1. The trim removed 7 bases at V and 4 bases at J, leaving 9 bases unmatched. The CDR3 consists of 14 residues. The CDR3 loop is CASTATGYLYGYTF. DNA of the CDR3: TGTGCCAGCACCGCGACAGGGTACCTCTATGGCTACACCTTC.

V gene TRBV10-3 combines with J gene TRBJ1-6; the D is unclear. Germline V gene lookup returns CDR1 ENHRY and CDR2 SYGVKD. V lost 7 bases to trimming and J lost 3 bases, with 10 bases between them. The CDR3 runs 14 residues. For the CDR3, the DNA is TGTGCCATCACGCTGGATCTCTATAATTCACCCCTCCACTTT. This translates into CAITLDLYNSPLHF.